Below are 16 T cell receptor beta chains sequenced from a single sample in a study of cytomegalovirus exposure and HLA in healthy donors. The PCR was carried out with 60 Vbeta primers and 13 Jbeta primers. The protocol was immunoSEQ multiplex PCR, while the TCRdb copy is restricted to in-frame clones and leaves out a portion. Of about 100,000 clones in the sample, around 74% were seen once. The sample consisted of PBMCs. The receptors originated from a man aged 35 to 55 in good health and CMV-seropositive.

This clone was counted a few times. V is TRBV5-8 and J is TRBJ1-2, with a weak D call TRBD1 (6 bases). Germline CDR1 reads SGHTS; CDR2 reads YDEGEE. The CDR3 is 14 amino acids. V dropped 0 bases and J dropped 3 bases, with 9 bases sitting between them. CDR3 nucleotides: TGTGCCAGCAGCTTGGCAGGGGTGGACTATGGCTACACCTTC. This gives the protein CASSLAGVDYGYTF.

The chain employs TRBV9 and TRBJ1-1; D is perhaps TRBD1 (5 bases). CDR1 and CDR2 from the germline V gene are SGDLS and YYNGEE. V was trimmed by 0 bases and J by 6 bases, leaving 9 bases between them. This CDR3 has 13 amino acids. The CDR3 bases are TGTGCCAGCAGCGTAGGGGCGGGGGCTGAAGCTTTCTTT. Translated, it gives CASSVGAGAEAFF.

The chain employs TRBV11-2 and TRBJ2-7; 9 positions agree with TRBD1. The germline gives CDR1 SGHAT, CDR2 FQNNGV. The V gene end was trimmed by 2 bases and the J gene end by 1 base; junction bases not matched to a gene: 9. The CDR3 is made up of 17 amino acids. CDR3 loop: CASSLTAGDRVSYEQYF. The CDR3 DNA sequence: TGTGCCAGCAGCTTAACCGCCGGGGACAGGGTTTCCTACGAGCAGTACTTC.

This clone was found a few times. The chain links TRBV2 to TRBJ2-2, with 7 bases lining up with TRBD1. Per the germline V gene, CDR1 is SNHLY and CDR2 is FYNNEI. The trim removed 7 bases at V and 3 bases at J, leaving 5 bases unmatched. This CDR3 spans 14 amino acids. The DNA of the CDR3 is TGTGCCAGCAAGTGGCAGGGGGACACCGGGGAGCTGTTTTTT. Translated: CASKWQGDTGELFF.

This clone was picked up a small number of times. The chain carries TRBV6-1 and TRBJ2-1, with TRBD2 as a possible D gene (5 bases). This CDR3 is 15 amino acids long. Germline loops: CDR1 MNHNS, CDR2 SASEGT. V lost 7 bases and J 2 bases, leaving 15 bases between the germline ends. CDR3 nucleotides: TGTGCCAGCAACGGGAATCCCCTCGCCTACAATGAGCAGTTCTTC. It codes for CASNGNPLAYNEQFF.

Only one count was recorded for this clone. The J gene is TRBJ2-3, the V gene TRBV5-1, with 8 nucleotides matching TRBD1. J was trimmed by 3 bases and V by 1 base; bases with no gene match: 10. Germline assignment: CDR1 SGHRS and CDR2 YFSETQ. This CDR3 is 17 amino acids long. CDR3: CASSLNLQGVGTDTQYF. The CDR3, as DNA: TGCGCCAGCAGCTTGAACCTACAGGGGGTTGGGACAGATACGCAGTATTTT.

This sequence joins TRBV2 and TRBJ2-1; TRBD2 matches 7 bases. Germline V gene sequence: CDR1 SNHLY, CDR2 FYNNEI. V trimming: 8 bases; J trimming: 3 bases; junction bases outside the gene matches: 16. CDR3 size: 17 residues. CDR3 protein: CASVNSGSTSVYNEQFF. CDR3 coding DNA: TGTGCCAGCGTCAATAGCGGGTCTACTAGCGTCTACAATGAGCAGTTCTTC.

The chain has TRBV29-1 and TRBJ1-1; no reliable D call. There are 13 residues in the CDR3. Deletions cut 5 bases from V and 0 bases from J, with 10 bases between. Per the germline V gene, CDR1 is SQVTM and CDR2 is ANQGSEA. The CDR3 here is CSVREDLNTEAFF. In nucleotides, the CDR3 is TGCAGCGTTCGGGAGGACTTGAACACTGAAGCTTTCTTT.

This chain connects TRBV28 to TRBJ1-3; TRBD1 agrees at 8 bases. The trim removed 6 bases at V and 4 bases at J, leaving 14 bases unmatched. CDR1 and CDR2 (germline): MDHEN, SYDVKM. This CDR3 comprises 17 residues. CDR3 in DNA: TGTGCCAGCAGCTTGACAGGGGCTAACTTGGGAGGAAACACCATATATTTT. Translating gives CASSLTGANLGGNTIYF.

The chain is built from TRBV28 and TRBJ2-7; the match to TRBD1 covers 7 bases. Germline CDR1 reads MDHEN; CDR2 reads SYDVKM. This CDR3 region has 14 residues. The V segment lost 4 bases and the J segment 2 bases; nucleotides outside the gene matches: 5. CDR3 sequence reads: CASSSRTGPYEQYF. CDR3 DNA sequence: TGTGCCAGCAGTTCCCGGACAGGTCCCTACGAGCAGTACTTC.

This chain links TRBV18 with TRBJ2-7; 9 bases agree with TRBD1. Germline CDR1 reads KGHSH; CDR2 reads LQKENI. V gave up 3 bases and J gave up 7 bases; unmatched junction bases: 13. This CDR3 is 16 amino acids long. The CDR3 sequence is CASSPPSGTGLGEQYF. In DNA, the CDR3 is TGTGCCAGCTCACCGCCCTCCGGGACAGGGCTTGGAGAGCAGTACTTC. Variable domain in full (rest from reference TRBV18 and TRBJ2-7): NAGVMQNPRHLVRRRGQEARLRCSPMKGHSHVYWYRQLPEEGLKFMVYLQKENIIDESGMPKERFSAEFPKEGPSILRIQQVVRGDSAAYFCASSPPSGTGLGEQYFGPGTRLTVT.

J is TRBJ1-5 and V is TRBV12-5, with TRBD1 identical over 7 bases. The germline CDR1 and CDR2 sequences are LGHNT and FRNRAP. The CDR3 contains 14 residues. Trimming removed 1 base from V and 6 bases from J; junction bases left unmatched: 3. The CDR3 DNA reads TGTGCTAGTGGTTTGGGACAGGGCGGTCAGCCCCAGCATTTT. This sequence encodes CASGLGQGGQPQHF. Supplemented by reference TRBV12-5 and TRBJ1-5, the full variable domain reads DARVTQTPRHKVTEMGQEVTMRCQPILGHNTVFWYRQTMMQGLELLAYFRNRAPLDDSGMPKDRFSAEMPDATLATLKIQPSEPRDSAVYFCASGLGQGGQPQHFGDGTRLSIL.

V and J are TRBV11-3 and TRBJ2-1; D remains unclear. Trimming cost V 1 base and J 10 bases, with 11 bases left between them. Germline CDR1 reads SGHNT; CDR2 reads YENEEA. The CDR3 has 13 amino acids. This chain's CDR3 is CASSLGLTTEQFF. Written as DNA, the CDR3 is TGTGCCAGCAGCTTAGGACTTACAACCGAGCAGTTCTTC.

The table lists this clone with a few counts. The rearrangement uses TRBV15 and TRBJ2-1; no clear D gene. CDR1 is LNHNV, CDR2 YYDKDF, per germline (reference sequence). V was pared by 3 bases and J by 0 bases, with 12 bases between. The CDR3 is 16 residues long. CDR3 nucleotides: TGTGCCACCAGCAGTTCGAGAACAGTCTCCTACAATGAGCAGTTCTTC. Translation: CATSSSRTVSYNEQFF.

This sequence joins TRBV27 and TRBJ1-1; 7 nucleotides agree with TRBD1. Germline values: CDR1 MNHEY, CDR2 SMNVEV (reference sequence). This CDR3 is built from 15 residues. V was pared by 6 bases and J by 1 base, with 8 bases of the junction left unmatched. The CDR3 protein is CASRSKGAPNTEAFF. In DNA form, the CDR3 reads TGTGCCAGCAGATCGAAGGGGGCACCGAACACTGAAGCTTTCTTT.

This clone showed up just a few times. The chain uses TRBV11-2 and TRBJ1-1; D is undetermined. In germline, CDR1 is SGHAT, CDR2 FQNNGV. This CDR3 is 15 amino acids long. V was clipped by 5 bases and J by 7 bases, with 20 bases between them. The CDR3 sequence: CASSPTWSSELEAFF. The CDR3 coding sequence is TGTGCCAGCAGCCCCACGTGGTCTTCCGAGCTTGAAGCTTTCTTT. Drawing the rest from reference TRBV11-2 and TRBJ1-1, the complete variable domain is EAGVAQSPRYKIIEKRQSVAFWCNPISGHATLYWYQQILGQGPKLLIQFQNNGVVDDSQLPKDRFSAERLKGVDSTLKIQPAKLEDSAVYLCASSPTWSSELEAFFGQGTRLTVV.